A selection of T cell receptor beta chains follows, all from one sample in a study of blood T cell repertoires in COVID-19. Clones were sequenced by immunoSEQ multiplex PCR, and TCRdb holds only the in-frame ones, with some missing. The table includes 25,000 to 35,000 clones, about 92% detected once. What was sequenced was peripheral blood. The receptors derive from a man aged 45-60 years with active COVID-19. Both conserved end residues are part of each CDR3. Fields, in order: D gene, J gene, clone size, V gene, CDR3 protein, CDR3 DNA. The D gene is left open where the match is weak. Not all rows give a size; the values are once, few, many and, for expanded clones, a class.

D: -
J: TRBJ2-6
size: -
V: TRBV18
CDR3: CASSPYRVLTDGANVLTF
DNA: TGTGCCAGCTCACCCTACAGGGTATTAACGGATGGGGCCAACGTCCTGACTTTC

D: -
J: TRBJ1-1
size: -
V: TRBV6-5
CDR3: CASSYETGSTEAFF
DNA: TGTGCCAGCAGTTACGAAACAGGGTCCACTGAAGCTTTCTTT

D: TRBD1
J: TRBJ1-1
size: -
V: TRBV6-5
CDR3: CASSSPASTGGGEAFF
DNA: TGTGCCAGCAGTTCCCCCGCCTCAACAGGGGGCGGTGAAGCTTTCTTT

D: -
J: TRBJ1-4
size: -
V: TRBV5-4
CDR3: CASSWRVAYYSGTNEKLFF
DNA: TGTGCCAGCAGCTGGCGGGTGGCGTACTACTCGGGAACTAATGAAAAACTGTTTTTT

D: -
J: TRBJ1-1
size: -
V: TRBV5-1
CDR3: CASSLDGPDSTEAFF
DNA: TGCGCCAGCAGCCTTGACGGCCCCGACAGCACTGAAGCTTTCTTT

D: -
J: TRBJ1-5
size: -
V: TRBV27
CDR3: CASRTGWGGANQPQHF
DNA: TGTGCCAGCAGAACAGGTTGGGGGGGCGCTAATCAGCCCCAGCATTTT

D: -
J: TRBJ1-6
size: -
V: TRBV5-5
CDR3: CASSLFPGTNNSPLHF
DNA: TGTGCCAGCAGCTTGTTTCCAGGTACAAACAATTCACCCCTCCACTTT

D: -
J: TRBJ2-7
size: -
V: TRBV30
CDR3: CAWSVGQGYEQYF
DNA: TGTGCCTGGAGTGTAGGGCAGGGCTACGAGCAGTACTTC

D: -
J: TRBJ2-7
size: -
V: TRBV7-6
CDR3: CASSPVGGHYEQYF
DNA: TGTGCCAGCAGTCCCGTGGGGGGGCACTACGAGCAGTACTTC

D: -
J: TRBJ1-3
size: -
V: TRBV23-1
CDR3: CASSQKTDPSGNTIYF
DNA: TGCGCCAGCAGTCAAAAGACAGACCCCTCTGGAAACACCATATATTTT

D: TRBD1
J: TRBJ2-6
size: -
V: TRBV2
CDR3: CASRDRGDSGANVLTF
DNA: TGTGCCAGCAGGGACAGGGGAGACTCTGGGGCCAACGTCCTGACTTTC

D: -
J: TRBJ2-2
size: -
V: TRBV7-2
CDR3: CASSFQGTTGELFF
DNA: TGTGCCAGCAGCTTTCAGGGTACCACCGGGGAGCTGTTTTTT

D: -
J: TRBJ2-7
size: -
V: TRBV3-1/TRBV3-2
CDR3: CASRLGGTYEQYF
DNA: TGTGCCAGCAGGCTTGGGGGCACCTACGAGCAGTACTTC

D: -
J: TRBJ2-3
size: -
V: TRBV19
CDR3: CASSIEAGRITADTQYF
DNA: TGTGCCAGTAGTATAGAGGCGGGACGAATTACGGCAGATACGCAGTATTTT

D: TRBD1
J: TRBJ2-5
size: once
V: TRBV7-8
CDR3: CASRHQGEETQYF
DNA: TGTGCCAGCAGGCATCAGGGGGAAGAGACCCAGTACTTC

D: TRBD2
J: TRBJ2-1
size: -
V: TRBV7-6
CDR3: CASTREAGGNEQFF
DNA: TGTGCCAGCACCCGGGAAGCGGGAGGTAATGAGCAGTTCTTC

D: -
J: TRBJ1-6
size: -
V: TRBV28
CDR3: CASSKTNSPLHF
DNA: TGTGCCAGCAGCAAAACAAATTCACCCCTCCACTTT

D: -
J: TRBJ1-2
size: -
V: TRBV28
CDR3: CASRNGQVVNYGYTF
DNA: TGTGCCAGCCGTAACGGTCAGGTCGTTAACTATGGCTACACCTTC

D: -
J: TRBJ1-4
size: -
V: TRBV18
CDR3: CASSPDRSATNEKLFF
DNA: TGTGCCAGCTCACCAGACAGGTCGGCGACTAATGAAAAACTGTTTTTT

D: -
J: TRBJ2-1
size: -
V: TRBV29-1
CDR3: CSVADSNEQFF
DNA: TGCAGCGTGGCCGACAGCAATGAGCAGTTCTTC

D: -
J: TRBJ2-4
size: -
V: TRBV18
CDR3: CASSPRAGIAKNIQYF
DNA: TGTGCCAGCTCACCACGGGCAGGCATAGCCAAAAACATTCAGTACTTC

D: TRBD2
J: TRBJ2-3
size: -
V: TRBV29-1
CDR3: CSVAGTSGGAVSTDTQYF
DNA: TGCAGCGTAGCCGGGACTAGCGGGGGGGCGGTAAGCACAGATACGCAGTATTTT

D: -
J: TRBJ1-1
size: -
V: TRBV4-1
CDR3: CASSQGRGARRAFF
DNA: TGCGCCAGCAGCCAGGGGAGGGGGGCCAGGAGAGCTTTCTTT

D: TRBD1
J: TRBJ1-1
size: -
V: TRBV5-4
CDR3: CASSPDRERTEAFF
DNA: TGTGCCAGCAGTCCTGACAGGGAACGCACTGAAGCTTTCTTT

D: TRBD2
J: TRBJ2-7
size: -
V: TRBV7-8
CDR3: CASRPNLAGNEQYF
DNA: TGTGCCAGCAGACCTAACCTAGCGGGAAACGAGCAGTACTTC

D: TRBD2
J: TRBJ2-5
size: -
V: TRBV18
CDR3: CASSPGREEGQETQYF
DNA: TGTGCCAGCTCACCAGGCCGGGAGGAGGGGCAAGAGACCCAGTACTTC

D: TRBD2
J: TRBJ2-7
size: -
V: TRBV10-3
CDR3: CAISSTSGRSYEQYF
DNA: TGTGCCATCAGTTCCACTAGCGGGAGGTCCTACGAGCAGTACTTC

D: TRBD1
J: TRBJ1-1
size: -
V: TRBV28
CDR3: CASVIVRQGGTEAFF
DNA: TGTGCCAGCGTTATTGTCCGACAGGGCGGCACTGAAGCTTTCTTT

D: -
J: TRBJ2-1
size: -
V: TRBV11-3
CDR3: CASSLAGAYGQFF
DNA: TGTGCCAGCAGCTTAGCAGGGGCATATGGGCAGTTCTTC

D: TRBD2
J: TRBJ2-7
size: -
V: TRBV14
CDR3: CASSQVGLAGGHEQYF
DNA: TGTGCCAGCAGCCAAGTGGGACTAGCGGGGGGGCACGAGCAGTACTTC

D: TRBD2
J: TRBJ2-7
size: -
V: TRBV5-6
CDR3: CASSLALAGVGEQYF
DNA: TGTGCCAGCAGCTTGGCTCTAGCGGGGGTTGGGGAGCAGTACTTC

D: -
J: TRBJ2-3
size: -
V: TRBV29-1
CDR3: CSVDGFTDTQYF
DNA: TGCAGCGTTGATGGCTTCACAGATACGCAGTATTTT

D: -
J: TRBJ1-6
size: -
V: TRBV5-4
CDR3: CASSLEGSWTPLHF
DNA: TGTGCCAGCAGCTTGGAGGGGTCTTGGACACCCCTCCACTTT

D: -
J: TRBJ2-7
size: -
V: TRBV4-2
CDR3: CASSQTTETYEQYF
DNA: TGTGCCAGCAGCCAAACAACGGAGACGTACGAGCAGTACTTC

D: TRBD1
J: TRBJ2-7
size: -
V: TRBV19
CDR3: CASRETGRYEQYF
DNA: TGTGCCAGTAGAGAGACAGGGCGGTACGAGCAGTACTTC

D: TRBD1
J: TRBJ1-4
size: -
V: TRBV25-1
CDR3: CASSATIGGTNEKLFF
DNA: TGTGCCAGCAGTGCGACGATAGGGGGCACTAATGAAAAACTGTTTTTT

D: -
J: TRBJ1-2
size: -
V: TRBV15
CDR3: CATSDRQVLGGYTF
DNA: TGTGCCACCAGCGACAGACAGGTCTTAGGAGGCTACACCTTC

D: -
J: TRBJ1-1
size: -
V: TRBV19
CDR3: CASRKQGNTEAFF
DNA: TGTGCCAGTCGAAAACAGGGGAACACTGAAGCTTTCTTT

D: -
J: TRBJ2-1
size: once
V: TRBV19
CDR3: CASTRIATKSINNEQFF
DNA: TGTGCCAGTACCCGAATCGCTACCAAGTCAATAAACAATGAGCAGTTCTTC

D: -
J: TRBJ2-7
size: once
V: TRBV5-6
CDR3: CASSLGWGDNEQYF
DNA: TGTGCCAGCAGCTTGGGGTGGGGGGATAACGAGCAGTACTTC

D: -
J: TRBJ2-6
size: -
V: TRBV2
CDR3: CASSDGGTMPGANVLTF
DNA: TGTGCCAGCAGTGATGGGGGGACGATGCCTGGGGCCAACGTCCTGACTTTC

D: TRBD1
J: TRBJ1-2
size: -
V: TRBV5-6
CDR3: CASSRDRGYYGYTF
DNA: TGTGCCAGCAGCCGGGACAGGGGTTACTATGGCTACACCTTC

D: -
J: TRBJ1-5
size: once
V: TRBV6-5
CDR3: CASRRTIGNQPQHF
DNA: TGTGCCAGCAGGCGGACAATCGGCAATCAGCCCCAGCATTTT

D: TRBD2
J: TRBJ2-5
size: once
V: TRBV27
CDR3: CASRGLAGGLQTQYF
DNA: TGTGCCAGCAGGGGACTAGCGGGGGGGTTACAGACCCAGTACTTC

D: -
J: TRBJ2-1
size: -
V: TRBV7-6
CDR3: CASSLNPSGPPGEQFF
DNA: TGTGCCAGCAGCTTAAACCCAAGCGGGCCTCCCGGGGAGCAGTTCTTC

D: -
J: TRBJ2-7
size: -
V: TRBV18
CDR3: CASSPEGYEQYF
DNA: TGTGCCAGCTCACCGGAGGGTTACGAGCAGTACTTC